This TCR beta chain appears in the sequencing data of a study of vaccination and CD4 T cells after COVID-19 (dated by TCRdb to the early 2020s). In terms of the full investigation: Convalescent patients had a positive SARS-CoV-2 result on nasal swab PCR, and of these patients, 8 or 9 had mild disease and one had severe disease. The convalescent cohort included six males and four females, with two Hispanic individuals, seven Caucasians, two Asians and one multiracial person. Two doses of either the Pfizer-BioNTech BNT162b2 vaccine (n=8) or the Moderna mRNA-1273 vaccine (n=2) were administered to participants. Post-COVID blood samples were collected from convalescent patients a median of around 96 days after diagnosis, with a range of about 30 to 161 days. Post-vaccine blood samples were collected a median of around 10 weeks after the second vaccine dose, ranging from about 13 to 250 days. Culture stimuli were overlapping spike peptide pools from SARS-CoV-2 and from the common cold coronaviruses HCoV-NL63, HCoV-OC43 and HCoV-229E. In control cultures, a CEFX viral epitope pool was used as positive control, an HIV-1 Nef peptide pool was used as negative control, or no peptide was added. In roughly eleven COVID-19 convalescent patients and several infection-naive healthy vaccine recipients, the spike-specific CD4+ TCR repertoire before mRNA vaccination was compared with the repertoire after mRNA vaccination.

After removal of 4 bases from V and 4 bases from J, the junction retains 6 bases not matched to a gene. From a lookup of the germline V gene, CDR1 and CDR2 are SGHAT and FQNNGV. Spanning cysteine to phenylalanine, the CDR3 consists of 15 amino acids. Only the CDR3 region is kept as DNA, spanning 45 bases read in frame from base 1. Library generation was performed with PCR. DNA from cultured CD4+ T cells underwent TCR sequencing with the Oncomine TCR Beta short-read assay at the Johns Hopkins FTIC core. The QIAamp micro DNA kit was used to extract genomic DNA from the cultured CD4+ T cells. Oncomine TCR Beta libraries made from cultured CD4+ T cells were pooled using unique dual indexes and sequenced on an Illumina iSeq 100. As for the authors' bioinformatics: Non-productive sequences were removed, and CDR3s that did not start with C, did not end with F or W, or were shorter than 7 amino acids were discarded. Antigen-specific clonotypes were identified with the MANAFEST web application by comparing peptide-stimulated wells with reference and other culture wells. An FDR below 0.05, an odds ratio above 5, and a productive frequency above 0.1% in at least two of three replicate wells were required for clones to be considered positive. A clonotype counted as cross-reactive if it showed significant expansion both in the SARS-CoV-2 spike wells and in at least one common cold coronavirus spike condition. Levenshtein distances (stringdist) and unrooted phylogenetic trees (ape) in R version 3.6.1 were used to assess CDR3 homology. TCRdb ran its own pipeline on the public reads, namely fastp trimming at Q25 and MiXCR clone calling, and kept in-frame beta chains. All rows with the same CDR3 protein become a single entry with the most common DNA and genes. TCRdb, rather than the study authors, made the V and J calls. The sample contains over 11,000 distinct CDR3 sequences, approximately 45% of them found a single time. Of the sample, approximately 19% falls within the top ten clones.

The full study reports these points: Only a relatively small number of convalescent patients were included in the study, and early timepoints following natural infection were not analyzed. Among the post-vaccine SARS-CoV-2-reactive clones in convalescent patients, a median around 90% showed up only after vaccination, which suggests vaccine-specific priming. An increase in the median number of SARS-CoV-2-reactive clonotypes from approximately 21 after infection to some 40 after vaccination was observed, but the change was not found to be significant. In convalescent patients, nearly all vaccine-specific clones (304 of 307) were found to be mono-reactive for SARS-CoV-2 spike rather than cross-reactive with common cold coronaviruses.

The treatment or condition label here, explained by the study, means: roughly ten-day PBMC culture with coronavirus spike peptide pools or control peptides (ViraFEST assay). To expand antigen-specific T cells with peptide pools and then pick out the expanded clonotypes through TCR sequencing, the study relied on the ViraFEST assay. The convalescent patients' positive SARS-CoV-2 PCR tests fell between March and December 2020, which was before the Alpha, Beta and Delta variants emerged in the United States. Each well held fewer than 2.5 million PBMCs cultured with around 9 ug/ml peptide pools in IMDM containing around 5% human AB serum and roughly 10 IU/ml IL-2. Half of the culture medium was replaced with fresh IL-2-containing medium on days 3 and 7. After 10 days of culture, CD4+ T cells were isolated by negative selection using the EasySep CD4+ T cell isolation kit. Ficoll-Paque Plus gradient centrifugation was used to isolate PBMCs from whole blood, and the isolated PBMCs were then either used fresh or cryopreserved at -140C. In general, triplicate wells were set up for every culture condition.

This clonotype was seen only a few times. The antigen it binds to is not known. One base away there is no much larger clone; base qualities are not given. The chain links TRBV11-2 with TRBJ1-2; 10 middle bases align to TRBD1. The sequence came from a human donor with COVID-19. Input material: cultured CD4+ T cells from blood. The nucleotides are TGTGCCAGCAGCTCCCGGGACAGGGGAAGCTATGGCTACACCTTC. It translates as CASSSRDRGSYGYTF.